This TCR beta chain was identified in a study of T cell clones after liver transplantation. As for the study in general: A pre-transplant mixed lymphocyte reaction with TCRbeta sequencing defined graft-donor-reactive clones followed in post-transplant blood. Samples came pre-transplant, pre-randomization before withdrawal, and post-randomization after withdrawal ended.

Generated by immunoSEQ multiplex PCR, the TCRdb table keeps only in-frame clones and is missing some. The sample yields 40,000 to 55,000 clones, roughly 71% seen once. The germline CDR1 and CDR2 sequences are WNHNN and SYGVQD (reference sequence). The CDR3 consists of 13 residues. V shed 1 base and J shed 2 bases, with 4 bases lying between them. The genes are TRBV10-1 and TRBJ2-3; D remains ambiguous. The source of this sequence is a human patient who received a liver transplant. Among the T cells, some may be from the graft donor. The sample here was CD4+ T cells from blood, taken about 56 months after liver transplant. DNA for the CDR3: TGCGCCAGCAGTGAGTACTTCACAGATACGCAGTATTTT. Protein product: CASSEYFTDTQYF.